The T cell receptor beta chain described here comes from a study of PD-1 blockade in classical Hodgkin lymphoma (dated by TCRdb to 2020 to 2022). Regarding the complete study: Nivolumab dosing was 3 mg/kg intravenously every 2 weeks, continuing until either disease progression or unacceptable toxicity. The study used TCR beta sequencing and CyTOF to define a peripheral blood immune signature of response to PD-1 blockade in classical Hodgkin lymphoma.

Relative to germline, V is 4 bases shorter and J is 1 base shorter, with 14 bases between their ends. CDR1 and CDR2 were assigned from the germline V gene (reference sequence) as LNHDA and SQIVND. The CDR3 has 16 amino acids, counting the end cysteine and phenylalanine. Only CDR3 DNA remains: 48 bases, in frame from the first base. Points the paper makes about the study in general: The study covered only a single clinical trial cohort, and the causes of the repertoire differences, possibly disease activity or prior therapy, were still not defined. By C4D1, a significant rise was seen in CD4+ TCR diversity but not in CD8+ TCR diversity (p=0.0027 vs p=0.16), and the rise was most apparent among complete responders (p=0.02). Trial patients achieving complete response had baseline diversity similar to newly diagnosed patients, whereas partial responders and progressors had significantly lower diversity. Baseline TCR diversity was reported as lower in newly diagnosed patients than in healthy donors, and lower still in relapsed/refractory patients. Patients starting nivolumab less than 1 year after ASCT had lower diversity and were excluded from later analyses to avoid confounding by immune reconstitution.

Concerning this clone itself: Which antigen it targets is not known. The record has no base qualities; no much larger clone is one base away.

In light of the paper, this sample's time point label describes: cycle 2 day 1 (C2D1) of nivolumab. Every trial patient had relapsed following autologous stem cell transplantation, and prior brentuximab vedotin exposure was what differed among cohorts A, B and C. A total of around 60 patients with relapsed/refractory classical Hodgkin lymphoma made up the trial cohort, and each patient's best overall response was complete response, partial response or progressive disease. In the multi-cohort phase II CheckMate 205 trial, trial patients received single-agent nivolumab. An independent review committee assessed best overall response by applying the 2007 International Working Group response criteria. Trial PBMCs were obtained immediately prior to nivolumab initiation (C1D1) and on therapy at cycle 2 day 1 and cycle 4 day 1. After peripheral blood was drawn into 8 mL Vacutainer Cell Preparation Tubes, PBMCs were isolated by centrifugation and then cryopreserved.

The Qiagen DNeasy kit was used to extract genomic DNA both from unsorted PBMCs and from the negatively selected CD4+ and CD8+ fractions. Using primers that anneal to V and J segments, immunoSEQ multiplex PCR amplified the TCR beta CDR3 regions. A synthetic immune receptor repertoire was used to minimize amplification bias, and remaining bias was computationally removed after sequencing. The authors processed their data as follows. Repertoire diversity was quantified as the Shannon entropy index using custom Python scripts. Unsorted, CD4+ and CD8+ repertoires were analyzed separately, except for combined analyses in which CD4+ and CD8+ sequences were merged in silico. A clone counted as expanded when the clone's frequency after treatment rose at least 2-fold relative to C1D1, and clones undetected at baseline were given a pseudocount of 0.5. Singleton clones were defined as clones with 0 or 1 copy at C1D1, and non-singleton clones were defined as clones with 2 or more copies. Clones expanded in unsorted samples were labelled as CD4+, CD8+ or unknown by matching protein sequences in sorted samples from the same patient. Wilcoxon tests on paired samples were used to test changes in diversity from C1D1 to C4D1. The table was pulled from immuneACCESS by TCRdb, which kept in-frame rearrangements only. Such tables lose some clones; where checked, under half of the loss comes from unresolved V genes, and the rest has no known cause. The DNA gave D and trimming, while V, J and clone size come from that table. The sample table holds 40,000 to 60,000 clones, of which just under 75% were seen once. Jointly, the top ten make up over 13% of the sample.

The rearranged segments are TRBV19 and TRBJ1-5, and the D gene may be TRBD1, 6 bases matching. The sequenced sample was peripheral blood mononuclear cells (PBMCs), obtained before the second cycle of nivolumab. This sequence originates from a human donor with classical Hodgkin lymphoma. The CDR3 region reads CASSTRGGGSNQPQHF. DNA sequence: TGTGCCAGTAGTACCAGGGGAGGGGGGAGCAATCAGCCCCAGCATTTT.